The following is a T cell receptor beta chain sequence with its context. TCRdb's table, derived via immunoSEQ multiplex PCR, lists solely in-frame clones and lacks some. The table includes around 15,000 clones, approximately 70% detected once. This CDR3 comprises 17 residues. Germline loops: CDR1 PRHDT, CDR2 FYEKMQ (reference sequence). The V segment lost 1 base and the J segment 4 bases; nucleotides outside the gene matches: 7. The data are from a study of T cells after somatic rescue of genetic block. The receptor's source is a young man. The chain combines TRBV13 with TRBJ1-6; 7 bases agree with TRBD1. The sample comprised peripheral blood mononuclear cells (PBMCs). Here the CDR3 reads CASSLALRQGYNSPLHF. Written as DNA, the CDR3 is TGTGCCAGCAGCTTAGCCCTTCGACAGGGTTATAATTCACCCCTCCACTTT.